This TCR beta chain was recovered during a study of blood T cells in healthy people across ages. This clonotype was detected a few times. The second PCR ran about 7 to 12 cycles with a sample-barcoded 5' primer and J-beta primers. TCRdb reprocessed the 5' RACE reads with MiXCR, giving one entry per CDR3 protein. The repertoire holds roughly 800,000 distinct CDR3 sequences, with 20% to 25% as singletons. Per germline, CDR1 SGDLS and CDR2 YYNGEE. Trimming pared 4 bases from V and 3 bases from J, leaving 11 bases between. This CDR3 contains 15 residues. This same sample was also taken into another study, of T cells of mothers and their children.

The sequenced sample was blood. V and J are TRBV9 and TRBJ2-6; weak D call: TRBD1 (5 bases). The sequence was collected from a boy between 5 and 17 years old in good health. CDR3 residues: CASSNTGIGANVLTF. The CDR3 region has the DNA TGTGCCAGCAGCAACACAGGTATTGGGGCCAACGTCCTGACTTTC.